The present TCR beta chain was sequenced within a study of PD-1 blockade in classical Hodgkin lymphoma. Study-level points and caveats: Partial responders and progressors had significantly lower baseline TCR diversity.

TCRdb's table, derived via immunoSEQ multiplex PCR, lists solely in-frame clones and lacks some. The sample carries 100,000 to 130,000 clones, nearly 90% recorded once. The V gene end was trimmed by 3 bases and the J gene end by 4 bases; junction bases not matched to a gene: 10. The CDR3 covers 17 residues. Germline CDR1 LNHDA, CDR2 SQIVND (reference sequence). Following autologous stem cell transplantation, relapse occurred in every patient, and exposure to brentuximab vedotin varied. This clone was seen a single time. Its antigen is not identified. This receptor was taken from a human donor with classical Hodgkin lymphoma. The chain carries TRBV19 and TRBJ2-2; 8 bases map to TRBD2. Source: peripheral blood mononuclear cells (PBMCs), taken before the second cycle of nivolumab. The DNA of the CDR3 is TGTGCCAGTAGTATTACCAGCGGGAGATTGAGCACCGGGGAGCTGTTTTTT. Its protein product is CASSITSGRLSTGELFF.